This entry lists 30 T cell receptor beta chains sequenced from one sample in a study of cytomegalovirus exposure and HLA in healthy donors. Primers: 60 Vbeta forward and 13 Jbeta reverse. Sequenced by immunoSEQ multiplex PCR; TCRdb stores in-frame clones only, minus some. The sample lists roughly 120,000 clones; 81% were seen once. The sequenced material came from PBMCs. Receptors originate from a woman under 40 in good health and CMV-seronegative.

This clone was recorded only once. The chain couples TRBV11-3 to TRBJ2-3; 7 bases align to TRBD2. The ends lost 1 base at V and 2 bases at J; junction bases unmatched: 3. The length of the CDR3 is 15 residues. CDR1 is SGHNT, CDR2 YENEEA, per germline. The CDR3 here is CASSLAGGLTDTQYF. The CDR3 coding sequence is TGTGCCAGCAGCTTAGCGGGAGGACTCACAGATACGCAGTATTTT. The full variable domain, rest sourced from reference TRBV11-3 and TRBJ2-3, is EAGVVQSPRYKIIEKKQPVAFWCNPISGHNTLYWYLQNLGQGPELLIRYENEEAVDDSQLPKDRFSAERLKGVDSTLKIQPAELGDSAVYLCASSLAGGLTDTQYFGPGTRLTVL.

The CDR3 region has the DNA TGTGCCAGCAGCCCGGGATCAGTAACACGGGAGACCCAGTACTTC. This gives the protein CASSPGSVTRETQYF. V is TRBV5-6 and J is TRBJ2-5, with a possible D match to TRBD2 (5 bases). The CDR3 loop spans 15 amino acids. The V gene's germline CDR1 is SGHDT and CDR2 YYEEEE. Deletions cut 4 bases from V and 5 bases from J, with 18 bases between.

V is TRBV7-2 and J is TRBJ2-3; 9 bases fit TRBD2. CDR3 size: 15 residues. From germline, CDR1 is SGHTA and CDR2 FQGNSA. V lost 4 bases, J lost 6 bases, and 8 bases stayed unmatched. The CDR3 region has the DNA TGTGCCAGCAGCTCGACTAGCGGAGTCGGTGATACGCAGTATTTT. Its translation: CASSSTSGVGDTQYF.

The chain links TRBV30 to TRBJ1-5; 10 bases line up with TRBD1. Germline CDR1 GTSNPN, CDR2 SVGIG (reference sequence). Trimming at V came to 0 bases and at J to 4 bases, leaving 6 bases not matched to a gene. The CDR3 totals 16 residues. For the CDR3, the DNA is TGTGCCTGGAGTGTACCCCAGGACAGGGGGAATCAGCCCCAGCATTTT. Protein sequence: CAWSVPQDRGNQPQHF.

The V call is TRBV5-4, the J call TRBJ1-2; D not certain. V lost 0 bases to trimming and J lost 4 bases, with 7 bases between them. Germline assignment: CDR1 SGHNT and CDR2 YYREEE (reference sequence). The CDR3 is made up of 13 amino acids. This CDR3 is CASSLAAGYGYTF. In DNA, the CDR3 is TGTGCCAGCAGCTTGGCGGCAGGCTATGGCTACACCTTC.

This clone was seen more than once but under ten times. CDR3 DNA: TGTGCCAGCAGCACCCGGGACAGACCTAACAATGAGCAGTTCTTC. Protein product: CASSTRDRPNNEQFF. J is TRBJ2-1 and V is TRBV21-1; the D segment call TRBD1 is taken from the table without a DNA check. TRBV21-1 has pseudogene status. The CDR3 is 15 residues long.

Turning to this clone: Mismatch with germline at one junction end may stem from a read error. The chain combines TRBV6-1 with TRBJ1-2; a weak D match, TRBD1 (5 bases). This CDR3 comprises 11 residues. Germline lookup yields CDR1 MNHNS and CDR2 SASEGT. CDR3 bases: TGTGCCAGCAATATGGACGGGGGTGTTGCCTTC. Translated, it gives CASNMDGGVAF.

This clone has a handful of counts. V usage is TRBV29-1 and J usage is TRBJ2-7, with 9 bases fitting TRBD1. V shed 7 bases and J 4 bases; nucleotides not matched to a gene: 8. Looked up from germline, CDR1 is SQVTM and CDR2 is ANQGSEA. The CDR3 totals 13 residues. CDR3 loop: CSGTTGGSYEQYF. CDR3 coding DNA: TGCAGCGGAACGACAGGGGGGTCTTACGAGCAGTACTTC.

In its sample, this clone was seen a few times. The chain combines TRBV5-4 with TRBJ2-1; the match to TRBD2 covers 7 bases. V gave up 0 bases and J gave up 0 bases; unmatched junction bases: 12. Per germline, CDR1 SGHNT and CDR2 YYREEE (reference sequence). The CDR3 totals 19 residues. CDR3 DNA: TGTGCCAGCAGCTTGGGGCCCCTCGCGGGAGCGAGCTCCTACAATGAGCAGTTCTTC. Its translation is CASSLGPLAGASSYNEQFF.

The rearrangement joins TRBV27 to TRBJ2-7; D unclear. This CDR3 comprises 17 residues. V was cut by 6 bases and J by 2 bases, with 23 bases left in between. Germline-derived CDR1 and CDR2 are MNHEY and SMNVEV (reference sequence). Written as DNA, the CDR3 is TGTGCCAGCAGCCTCATGGCCCCCCCGGCCGGAGCCTACGAGCAGTACTTC. It codes for CASSLMAPPAGAYEQYF.

The rearrangement joins TRBV6-6 to TRBJ2-7, with 9 bases lining up with TRBD1. Germline V CDR1 and CDR2: MNHNY, SVGAGI (reference sequence). The length of the CDR3 is 15 residues. V was clipped by 2 bases and J by 4 bases; unmatched bases: 6. The CDR3 DNA sequence: TGTGCCAGCAGTTACCAGGACAGGGGCCTATACGAGCAGTACTTC. Protein product: CASSYQDRGLYEQYF.

This clone appeared once. The V gene is TRBV27, the J gene TRBJ2-1; 10 bases agree with TRBD2. Germline V gene sequence: CDR1 MNHEY, CDR2 SMNVEV (reference sequence). V dropped 10 bases and J dropped 2; count of bases not matched to a gene: 2. The CDR3 contains 13 residues. The CDR3 sequence is CATGTSAYNEQFF. The CDR3 DNA reads TGTGCCACCGGGACTAGCGCCTACAATGAGCAGTTCTTC.

The genes are TRBV7-9 and TRBJ1-3; D is unresolved. V was cut by 2 bases and J by 0 bases, with 5 bases left in between. Germline assignment: CDR1 SEHNR and CDR2 FQNEAQ (reference sequence). This CDR3 has 14 amino acids. The CDR3 protein is CASSLRSSGNTIYF. For the CDR3, the DNA is TGTGCCAGCAGCTTACGGAGCTCTGGAAACACCATATATTTT.

The chain carries TRBV28 and TRBJ2-5; TRBD1 matches 12 bases. The J call is doubtful: the DNA matches TRBJ2-7 better. In germline, CDR1 is MDHEN, CDR2 SYDVKM. The CDR3 length is 15 residues. The CDR3 spells CASSLGPGQGAEQYF. CDR3 nucleotides: TGTGCCAGCAGTCTAGGGCCGGGACAGGGGGCCGAGCAGTACTTC.

This clone came up a few times. The rearrangement joins TRBV5-1 to TRBJ2-3; 10 bases fit TRBD2. Looked up from germline, CDR1 is SGHRS and CDR2 is YFSETQ. CDR3 size: 16 residues. V gave up 0 bases and J gave up 6 bases; unmatched junction bases: 7. CDR3 protein: CASSLGSSGSADTQYF. Written as DNA, the CDR3 is TGCGCCAGCAGCTTGGGATCTAGCGGGAGTGCGGATACGCAGTATTTT.

Regarding this clone: The sample carries other DNA sequences with the same CDR3. V usage is TRBV5-6 and J usage is TRBJ2-7; D is undetermined. The CDR3 extends over 12 amino acids. Germline V gene lookup returns CDR1 SGHDT and CDR2 YYEEEE. V was cut by 0 bases and J by 3 bases, with 4 bases left in between. The CDR3 nucleotides are TGTGCCAGCAGCTTGGCCAGCTACGAGCAGTACTTC. As protein: CASSLASYEQYF.

The V gene is TRBV5-6, the J gene TRBJ1-2; D may be TRBD1 (6 bases). CDR1 is SGHDT and CDR2 is YYEEEE in the germline V gene. V dropped 2 bases and J dropped 10 bases, with 15 bases sitting between them. The CDR3 has 13 residues. The CDR3 nucleotides read TGTGCCAGCAGCTTTACCAGGGGACCGGACTACACCTTC. It yields the protein CASSFTRGPDYTF.

V is TRBV29-1 and J is TRBJ2-1, with 8 positions matching TRBD2. Germline CDR1 SQVTM, CDR2 ANQGSEA. This CDR3 is built from 14 residues. J lost 7 bases, V lost 6 bases, and 11 bases had no gene match. The CDR3 DNA follows: TGCAGCGTCCCACAGCGGGAGACTTTGAATGAGCAGTTCTTC. Amino acid sequence: CSVPQRETLNEQFF.

V is TRBV5-1 and J is TRBJ2-2, with 9 bases fitting TRBD2. CDR3 size: 16 residues. Trimming cost V 5 bases and J 1 base; bases outside gene matches: 6. Per germline, CDR1 SGHRS and CDR2 YFSETQ. CDR3 protein: CASRPLAGMNTGELFF. The CDR3 DNA reads as TGCGCCAGCAGGCCCCTAGCGGGAATGAACACCGGGGAGCTGTTTTTT.

This clone was observed a single time. CDR3 in amino acids: CASSYRASGYNEQFF. The CDR3 DNA follows: TGTGCCAGCAGTTATAGGGCTAGCGGATACAATGAGCAGTTCTTC. The chain combines TRBV6-6 with TRBJ2-1; 7 nucleotides match TRBD2. The germline V gene has CDR1 MNHNY and CDR2 SVGAGI (reference sequence). The CDR3 covers 15 residues. With V trimmed by 3 bases and J by 4 bases, 6 bases remained unmatched.

J is TRBJ2-5 and V is TRBV12-5; maybe TRBD1 (6 bases). The last part of the DNA fits TRBJ2-7 better; the J call may be wrong. Germline loops: CDR1 LGHNT, CDR2 FRNRAP. The CDR3 loop spans 14 amino acids. Here the CDR3 DNA reads TGTGCTAGTGGTTTACAAGACAGGTTCTACGAGCAGTACTTC. As protein: CASGLQDRFYEQYF.

The chain has TRBV6-5 and TRBJ2-1, with D possibly TRBD2 on 5 matching bases. Germline CDR1 and CDR2: MNHEY and SVGAGI. V lost 0 bases to trimming and J lost 0 bases, with 9 bases between them. The CDR3 loop spans 16 amino acids. The chain's CDR3 is CASSYSSVLSYNEQFF. As DNA, the CDR3 is TGTGCCAGCAGTTACTCTAGCGTCCTCTCCTACAATGAGCAGTTCTTC.

V usage is TRBV14 and J usage is TRBJ2-7; a possible D gene is TRBD1 (6 bases). Germline CDR1 reads SGHDN; CDR2 reads FVKESK. The CDR3 consists of 13 residues. The V gene lost 4 bases and the J gene lost 6 bases, with 13 bases spanning the gap. The CDR3 sequence is CASSPRQGREQYF. The CDR3 DNA is TGTGCCAGCAGCCCCCGGCAGGGGCGCGAGCAGTACTTC.

The chain joins TRBV19 to TRBJ1-5, with D unclear. V was pared by 5 bases and J by 2 bases, with 22 bases between. This CDR3 region has 18 residues. Germline CDR1 LNHDA, CDR2 SQIVND (reference sequence). The CDR3 loop reads CASSPTQPRSHGNQPQHF. The CDR3 coding sequence is TGTGCCAGTAGTCCAACTCAACCCCGGAGCCACGGCAATCAGCCCCAGCATTTT.

The gene calls are TRBV28 and TRBJ1-5; D unresolved. The V gene lost 6 bases and the J gene lost 3 bases, with 12 bases spanning the gap. Germline loops: CDR1 MDHEN, CDR2 SYDVKM. The CDR3 spans 14 residues. As DNA, the CDR3 is TGTGCCAGCAGCTTCGGGTTTAACAATCAGCCCCAGCATTTT. Encoded protein: CASSFGFNNQPQHF.

The CDR3 spells CASSPPAIAGGTSYNEQFF. The CDR3 nucleotides read TGTGCCAGCTCACCACCGGCAATAGCGGGAGGAACCTCCTACAATGAGCAGTTCTTC. The chain has TRBV18 and TRBJ2-1; 10 nucleotides line up with TRBD2. V was clipped by 0 bases and J by 0 bases; unmatched bases: 8. Germline loops: CDR1 KGHSH, CDR2 LQKENI. This CDR3 spans 19 amino acids. Full variable domain (outside the CDR3, taken from reference TRBV18 and TRBJ2-1): NAGVMQNPRHLVRRRGQEARLRCSPMKGHSHVYWYRQLPEEGLKFMVYLQKENIIDESGMPKERFSAEFPKEGPSILRIQQVVRGDSAAYFCASSPPAIAGGTSYNEQFFGPGTRLTVL.

The gene calls are TRBV4-1 and TRBJ2-5; D gene unclear. The J call is doubtful: the DNA matches TRBJ2-7 better. Germline lookup yields CDR1 MGHRA and CDR2 YSYEKL. This CDR3 has 15 amino acids. The CDR3 protein is CASSLRHLQSYEQYF. The CDR3 coding sequence is TGCGCCAGCAGCCTAAGACACCTACAGTCCTACGAGCAGTACTTC.

Notes on this clone: The sample holds other DNA sequences that translate to the same CDR3. The CDR3 DNA sequence: TGCGCCAGCAGCTTGGGCCTAGCGGGAGGCAATGAGCAGTTCTTC. This codes for CASSLGLAGGNEQFF. This chain uses TRBV5-1 with TRBJ2-1; 11 positions agree with TRBD2. J was trimmed by 6 bases and V by 0 bases; bases with no gene match: 2. The CDR3 consists of 15 residues. CDR1 and CDR2 from the germline V gene are SGHRS and YFSETQ. Drawing the rest from reference TRBV5-1 and TRBJ2-1, the complete variable domain is KAGVTQTPRYLIKTRGQQVTLSCSPISGHRSVSWYQQTPGQGLQFLFEYFSETQRNKGNFPGRFSGRQFSNSRSEMNVSTLELGDSALYLCASSLGLAGGNEQFFGPGTRLTVL.

The genes are TRBV6-5 and TRBJ1-4; possible D gene TRBD1, 5 bases. Germline V lookup: CDR1 MNHEY, CDR2 SVGAGI. Trimming pared 5 bases from V and 8 bases from J, leaving 12 bases between. The CDR3 contains 13 residues. CDR3 protein: CASSQGLKEKLFF. CDR3 DNA: TGTGCCAGCAGTCAGGGATTGAAAGAAAAACTGTTTTTT.

The gene calls are TRBV29-1 and TRBJ1-4; 9 bases agree with TRBD1. V dropped 2 bases and J dropped 7; count of bases not matched to a gene: 5. Germline loops: CDR1 SQVTM, CDR2 ANQGSEA. This CDR3 is built from 14 residues. In DNA form, the CDR3 reads TGCAGCGTTGAAAGACAGGGGGTTGGTGAAAAACTGTTTTTT. This gives the protein CSVERQGVGEKLFF.